This T cell receptor beta chain was identified in a study of stem cell transplantation in POMP-related autoinflammatory disease. Study-level background: Hypothesis: faulty thymoproteasomes impair CD8+ T-cell selection, skewing TRB repertoires. Before transplant, CD4+ T cells skewed naive and CD8+ proportions were low.

Assay used: immunoSEQ multiplex PCR; TCRdb lists only in-frame clones, some missing. The repertoire has 11,000 or so clones, around 87% of them found once; the top ten carry under 55%. In regard to this clone: What it binds is not known.

Findings of the study overall: Fewer unique TRB V-J gene pairings were identified in patients with PRAID. Across all analyzed T-cell subsets, patients with PRAID tended toward reduced diversity and increased clonality.

PRAID combined immunodeficiency and autoinflammation. The sample consisted of CD8+ T cells from PBMCs, taken before stem cell transplantation. The receptor was derived from a human donor with POMP-related autoinflammation and immune dysregulation (PRAID).

CDR3 protein: CASSIGGLAAYNEQFF. CDR3 DNA: TGTGCCAGTAGTATAGGGGGACTAGCGGCTTACAATGAGCAGTTCTTC. V is TRBV19 and J is TRBJ2-1; 11 bases are shared with TRBD2. The germline gives CDR1 LNHDA, CDR2 SQIVND (reference sequence). The CDR3 sequence is 16 residues long. V dropped 1 base and J dropped 4; count of bases not matched to a gene: 3.